Listed below are T cell receptor beta chains from one sample, sequenced in a study of blood T cell repertoires in COVID-19. Clones were read by immunoSEQ multiplex PCR, and TCRdb kept only the in-frame ones, dropping some. The table includes 250,000 to 350,000 clones, approximately 90% detected once. Sequenced sample: peripheral blood. The source is a woman aged 30 to 39 with COVID-19, enrolled during active disease. The CDR3 runs from the conserved cysteine through the conserved F or W. D genes are given only for firm matches. Size is stated for part of the rows, as once, few or many counts, or as a class when the clone is expanded.

clone_size j_call d_call v_call cdr3_aa cdr3_nt
- TRBJ2-5 - TRBV25-1 CASSELGGTAQYF TGTGCCAGCAGTGAACTTGGGGGGACCGCCCAGTACTTC
once TRBJ2-7 - TRBV28 CASSPDRKISHEQYF TGTGCCAGCAGTCCGGACAGAAAAATATCTCACGAGCAGTACTTC
- TRBJ2-1 - TRBV10-3 CAISPENNEQFF TGTGCCATCAGTCCCGAGAACAATGAGCAGTTCTTC
- TRBJ1-4 TRBD1 TRBV4-1 CASSQRQGVQNEKLFF TGCGCCAGCAGCCAAAGACAGGGAGTTCAGAATGAAAAACTGTTTTTT
- TRBJ2-7 TRBD1 TRBV6-5 CASSYFTGDYEQYF TGTGCCAGCAGTTACTTCACAGGGGACTACGAGCAGTACTTC
- TRBJ1-1 - TRBV3-1/TRBV3-2 CASSQSGWQREAFF TGTGCCAGCAGCCAATCAGGGTGGCAGCGTGAAGCTTTCTTT
- TRBJ2-1 TRBD2 TRBV28 CASSSASGGLYNEQFF TGTGCCAGCAGTTCTGCTAGCGGGGGCCTCTACAATGAGCAGTTCTTC
once TRBJ1-2 TRBD1 TRBV5-1 CASSLPPGQGNYGYTF TGCGCCAGCAGCCTCCCCCCCGGACAGGGGAACTATGGCTACACCTTC
- TRBJ2-3 - TRBV9 CASSVGADTQYF TGTGCCAGCAGCGTAGGCGCAGATACGCAGTATTTT
- TRBJ2-5 - TRBV6-6 CASSYRTARETQYF TGTGCCAGCAGTTATCGGACAGCCCGGGAGACCCAGTACTTC
- TRBJ2-1 - TRBV19 CASSLTSSYNEQFF TGTGCCAGTAGTCTTACGAGCTCCTACAATGAGCAGTTCTTC
- TRBJ1-5 - TRBV4-1 CASSPAGANQPQHF TGCGCCAGCAGCCCGGCCGGAGCCAATCAGCCCCAGCATTTT
few TRBJ2-5 TRBD2 TRBV2 CASSFPPAGGEETQYF TGTGCCAGCAGCTTCCCCCCAGCGGGAGGCGAAGAGACCCAGTACTTC
- TRBJ1-2 TRBD1 TRBV6-1 CASSEVGQGGVGYTF TGTGCCAGCAGTGAAGTAGGCCAGGGGGGAGTTGGCTACACCTTC
- TRBJ2-7 TRBD1 TRBV7-9 CASSIQGNPLEQYF TGTGCCAGCAGCATACAGGGGAATCCCCTCGAGCAGTACTTC
- TRBJ2-7 TRBD1 TRBV20-1 CSASRFWTGLREQYF TGCAGTGCTAGTCGTTTCTGGACAGGTTTGCGCGAGCAGTACTTC
- TRBJ1-6 TRBD1 TRBV5-1 CASSLGDRERNSPLHF TGCGCCAGCAGCTTGGGGGACAGGGAGAGGAATTCACCCCTCCACTTT
- TRBJ2-3 - TRBV30 CAWRGPGPFTDTQYF TGTGCCTGGAGGGGGCCAGGGCCCTTCACAGATACGCAGTATTTT
- TRBJ2-2 - TRBV19 CASPQETANTGELFF TGTGCCAGTCCTCAAGAAACGGCGAACACCGGGGAGCTGTTTTTT
- TRBJ2-3 TRBD2 TRBV3-1/TRBV3-2 CASSQGTSGRWADTQYF TGTGCCAGCAGCCAAGGGACTAGCGGGAGATGGGCAGATACGCAGTATTTT
- TRBJ1-6 TRBD1 TRBV18 CASSPVTGVNNSPLHF TGTGCCAGCTCACCGGTGACAGGGGTAAATAATTCACCCCTCCACTTT
- TRBJ2-7 TRBD2 TRBV7-9 CASSLPSGYEQYF TGTGCCAGCAGCTTGCCTAGCGGGTACGAGCAGTACTTC
- TRBJ1-6 TRBD1 TRBV7-9 CASSKDRVSRSNSPLHF TGTGCCAGCAGTAAGGACAGGGTGTCTAGGTCGAATTCACCCCTCCACTTT
- TRBJ1-5 TRBD1 TRBV28 CASKDRAYQPQHF TGTGCCAGCAAAGACAGGGCATATCAGCCCCAGCATTTT
- TRBJ2-2 - TRBV3-1/TRBV3-2 CATRRQGGNTGELFF TGTGCCACCCGACGGCAGGGTGGAAACACCGGGGAGCTGTTTTTT
- TRBJ1-2 - TRBV28 CASSLTGNYGYTF TGTGCCAGCAGCCTAACAGGGAACTATGGCTACACCTTC
- TRBJ2-3 TRBD2 TRBV9 CASSPPSAGGTDTQYF TGTGCCAGCAGCCCCCCTTCTGCGGGAGGCACAGATACGCAGTATTTT
- TRBJ1-4 - TRBV2 CASSEVRGRVEKLFF TGTGCCAGCAGTGAAGTACGCGGGCGGGTCGAAAAACTGTTTTTT
- TRBJ1-2 - TRBV5-4 CASSPDTYGYTF TGTGCCAGCAGCCCTGACACGTATGGCTACACCTTC
- TRBJ2-7 - TRBV18 CASSAVGNEQYF TGTGCCAGCTCAGCGGTCGGGAACGAGCAGTACTTC
few TRBJ2-3 TRBD1 TRBV7-2 CASSLGDRDADTQYF TGTGCCAGCAGCTTAGGAGACAGGGACGCAGATACGCAGTATTTT
- TRBJ2-1 TRBD2 TRBV6-5 CASRTSGNNEQFF TGTGCCAGCAGGACTAGCGGAAACAATGAGCAGTTCTTC
- TRBJ1-3 - TRBV9 CASSASTDLYGNTIYF TGTGCCAGCAGCGCCTCGACAGATTTATATGGAAACACCATATATTTT
- TRBJ1-4 TRBD1 TRBV9 CASSTRQGTNEKLFF TGTGCCAGCAGCACCCGACAGGGAACTAATGAAAAACTGTTTTTT
- TRBJ1-4 TRBD1 TRBV4-1 CASSQDPGTGGEKLFF TGCGCCAGCAGCCAAGACCCCGGGACAGGGGGCGAAAAACTGTTTTTT
- TRBJ1-4 TRBD1 TRBV4-3 CASSPSTGQAGKLFF TGCGCCAGCAGCCCATCGACAGGGCAAGCTGGAAAACTGTTTTTT
- TRBJ2-1 TRBD2 TRBV29-1 CSVEERDRVEEQFF TGCAGCGTTGAGGAGCGGGACCGCGTTGAGGAGCAGTTCTTC
- TRBJ1-4 - TRBV27 CASSFNPPNRLFF TGTGCCAGCAGTTTTAACCCCCCGAATCGGCTGTTTTTT
- TRBJ1-2 - TRBV7-9 CASSLEARGYTF TGTGCCAGCAGCTTAGAGGCGAGGGGCTACACCTTC
- TRBJ2-1 TRBD2 TRBV4-2 CASSQRTSGDHNEQFF TGTGCCAGCAGCCAAAGGACTAGCGGGGACCACAATGAGCAGTTCTTC
- TRBJ1-1 - TRBV11-2 CASSSGTTNTEAFF TGTGCCAGCAGCTCCGGGACAACGAACACTGAAGCTTTCTTT
- TRBJ1-1 - TRBV6-4 CASSDGSDTEAFF TGTGCCAGCAGTGACGGGAGTGACACTGAAGCTTTCTTT
- TRBJ1-5 - TRBV19 CASSISDSNQPQHF TGTGCCAGTAGTATCTCAGATAGCAATCAGCCCCAGCATTTT
- TRBJ1-1 TRBD1 TRBV7-9 CASRPTGTGAFWGTEAFF TGTGCCAGCAGGCCAACCGGGACAGGGGCCTTTTGGGGCACTGAAGCTTTCTTT
- TRBJ2-1 TRBD2 TRBV25-1 CASSEYSGRVNEQFF TGTGCCAGCAGTGAATATAGCGGGAGGGTCAATGAGCAGTTCTTC
once TRBJ2-2 - TRBV5-1 CASSPRVRDRELFF TGCGCCAGCAGCCCCCGAGTTCGGGACAGGGAGCTGTTTTTT
- TRBJ2-5 - TRBV19 CASTGPYQETQYF TGTGCCAGCACAGGGCCGTACCAAGAGACCCAGTACTTC
- TRBJ1-1 - TRBV4-1 CASSRGRTEAFF TGCGCCAGCAGCCGAGGGAGGACTGAAGCTTTCTTT
- TRBJ2-3 - TRBV30 CAWSQYGLQGGTDTQYF TGTGCCTGGAGTCAGTATGGATTACAGGGAGGGACAGATACGCAGTATTTT